The entry below gives a single T cell receptor beta chain sequence along with its context. What it binds is not known. This CDR3 is 16 amino acids long. Looked up from germline, CDR1 is MNHEY and CDR2 is SVGEGT. Trimming took off 5 bases at V and 2 bases at J, with 16 bases between the two ends. Regarding time point: after preoperative PTX-NDP chemotherapy. The sample comes from a study of esophageal squamous cell carcinoma under preoperative chemotherapy. Study information: TCR repertoires were profiled from both peripheral blood T cells and tumor-infiltrating lymphocytes.

Each CDR3 protein gets one entry after TCRdb re-called the PCR reads with MiXCR. The sample has 30,000 or so distinct CDR3 sequences; less than 65% are singletons. General study points: After treatment, tumor-infiltrating lymphocytes seemed to come partly from incoming peripheral T cells, not only local changes.

The V call is TRBV6-2 or TRBV6-3, the J call TRBJ2-1, with D tentatively TRBD1 (6 bases). Sampling was done from a patient given preoperative chemotherapy. The source is a human donor with esophageal squamous cell carcinoma. The donor label of this sample is uncertain. CDR3 loop: CASSHARDTPYNEQFF. The CDR3 coding sequence is TGTGCCAGCAGTCATGCCCGGGACACCCCCTACAATGAGCAGTTCTTC.